This T cell receptor (beta chain) appears in the sequencing data of a study of shared clonotypes between healthy human individuals. Study-level findings and limits: Memory subsets generally showed smaller estimated richness than naive subsets did. Around 5% of naive CD4 clonotypes were common to a handful of donors. Collection of samples was limited to blood; tissue repertoires likely differ.

Genomic DNA per cell subset filled all wells of several immunoSEQ plates. The data were produced by immunoSEQ multiplex PCR, yet TCRdb's version contains in-frame clones alone and is incomplete. The repertoire consists of roughly 2 million clones, with about 94% occurring once and the leading ten covering roughly 0.13%. Notes on this clone: The antigen is unknown.

This CDR3 spans 17 amino acids. Germline CDR1 SGHRS, CDR2 YFSETQ. The ends lost 3 bases at V and 7 bases at J; junction bases unmatched: 10. The chain carries TRBV5-1 and TRBJ1-4; 12 bases are a match to TRBD1. The TCR comes from a man younger than 35 in good health. Sequencing was performed on naive CD4+ T cells sorted from blood. Documented subset: CD45RA+ positively selected. The CDR3 coding sequence is TGCGCCAGCAGCTCGACCGGGACAGGGGGCGCGGGTGAAAAACTGTTTTTT. This gives the protein CASSSTGTGGAGEKLFF.